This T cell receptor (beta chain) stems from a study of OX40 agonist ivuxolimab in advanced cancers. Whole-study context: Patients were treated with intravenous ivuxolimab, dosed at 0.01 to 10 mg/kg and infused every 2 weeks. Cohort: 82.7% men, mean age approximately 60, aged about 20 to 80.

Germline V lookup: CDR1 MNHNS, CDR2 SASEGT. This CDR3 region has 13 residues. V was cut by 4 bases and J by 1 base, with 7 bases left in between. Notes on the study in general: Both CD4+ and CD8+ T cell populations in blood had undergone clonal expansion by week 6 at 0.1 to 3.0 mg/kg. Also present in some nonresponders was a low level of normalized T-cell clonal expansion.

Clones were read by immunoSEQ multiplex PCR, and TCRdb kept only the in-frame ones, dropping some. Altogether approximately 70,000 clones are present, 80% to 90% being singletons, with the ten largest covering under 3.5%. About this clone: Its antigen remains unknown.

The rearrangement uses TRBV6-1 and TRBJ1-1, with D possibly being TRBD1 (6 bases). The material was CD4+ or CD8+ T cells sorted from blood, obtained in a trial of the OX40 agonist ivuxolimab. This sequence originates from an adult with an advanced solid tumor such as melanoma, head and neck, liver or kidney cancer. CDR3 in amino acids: CASSGTANTEAFF. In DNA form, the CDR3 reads TGTGCCAGCAGTGGGACAGCGAACACTGAAGCTTTCTTT.